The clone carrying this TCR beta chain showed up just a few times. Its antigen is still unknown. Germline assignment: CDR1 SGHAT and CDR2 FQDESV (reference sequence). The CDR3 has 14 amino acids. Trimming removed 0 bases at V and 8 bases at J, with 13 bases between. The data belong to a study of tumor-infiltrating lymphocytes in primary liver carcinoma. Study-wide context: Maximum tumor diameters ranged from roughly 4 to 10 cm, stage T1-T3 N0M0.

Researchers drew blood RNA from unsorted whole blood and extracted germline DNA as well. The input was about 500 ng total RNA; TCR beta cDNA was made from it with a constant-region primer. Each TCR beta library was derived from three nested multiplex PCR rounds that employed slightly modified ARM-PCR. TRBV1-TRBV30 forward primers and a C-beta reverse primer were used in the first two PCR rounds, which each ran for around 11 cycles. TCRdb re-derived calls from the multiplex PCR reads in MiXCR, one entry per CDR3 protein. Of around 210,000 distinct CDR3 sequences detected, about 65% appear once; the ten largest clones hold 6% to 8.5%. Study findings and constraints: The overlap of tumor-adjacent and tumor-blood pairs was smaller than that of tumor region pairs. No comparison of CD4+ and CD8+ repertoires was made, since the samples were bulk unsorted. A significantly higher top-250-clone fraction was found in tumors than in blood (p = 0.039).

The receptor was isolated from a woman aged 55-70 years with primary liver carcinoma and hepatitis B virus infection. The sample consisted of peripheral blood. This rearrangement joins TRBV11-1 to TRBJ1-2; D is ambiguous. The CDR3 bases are TGTGCCAGCAGCTTAGCGCGCCAAGGCGGAGGCTACACCTTC. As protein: CASSLARQGGGYTF.